This TCR beta chain was found in a study of OX40 agonist ivuxolimab in advanced cancers. Study-wide context: Those enrolled were 80% to 85% male, with a mean age of about 66 years and ages from roughly 23 to 79.

The germline CDR1 and CDR2 sequences are SQVTM and ANQGSEA. CDR3 length: 15 amino acids. The V end lost 3 bases, the J end lost 1 base, and 15 bases lay between the germline ends. Profiled with immunoSEQ multiplex PCR; TCRdb holds only in-frame clones, not every one. The data contain some 10,000 clones, around 84% of them singletons. Findings and limits, study-wide: Relative to CD4+, CD8+ T cells held more expanded clones on average.

As for this clone: The antigen is undetermined.

The receptor's source is an adult with an advanced solid tumor such as melanoma, head and neck, liver or kidney cancer. Sequenced here: CD4+ or CD8+ T cells sorted from blood, sampled in a trial of the OX40 agonist ivuxolimab. The chain recombines TRBV29-1 with TRBJ1-1; D call uncertain. CDR3 DNA: TGCAGCGTTGACGGGCTCCCTAAAGGGAACACTGAAGCTTTCTTT. Translation: CSVDGLPKGNTEAFF.